This TCR beta chain was recovered during a study of blood T cell repertoires in COVID-19. Whole-study context: PBMCs, B-cell-depleted T cells, or T cells provided the cDNA or gDNA that made up the material.

Measured with immunoSEQ multiplex PCR; TCRdb has only the in-frame clones, and not every one. The table includes over 120,000 clones, more than 80% detected once. Germline CDR1 and CDR2: LNHDA and SQIVND (reference sequence). The CDR3 sequence is 17 residues long. The V end was cut by 3 bases, the J end by 2 bases, with 18 bases between. The chain carries TRBV19 and TRBJ2-3; D is ambiguous. The sample comprised peripheral blood. The clonotype originates from a human donor in a cohort sampled during active COVID-19. CDR3 bases: TGTGCCAGTAGTATGCGCCGACTGAGCTCGTACACAGATACGCAGTATTTT. It specifies CASSMRRLSSYTDTQYF.